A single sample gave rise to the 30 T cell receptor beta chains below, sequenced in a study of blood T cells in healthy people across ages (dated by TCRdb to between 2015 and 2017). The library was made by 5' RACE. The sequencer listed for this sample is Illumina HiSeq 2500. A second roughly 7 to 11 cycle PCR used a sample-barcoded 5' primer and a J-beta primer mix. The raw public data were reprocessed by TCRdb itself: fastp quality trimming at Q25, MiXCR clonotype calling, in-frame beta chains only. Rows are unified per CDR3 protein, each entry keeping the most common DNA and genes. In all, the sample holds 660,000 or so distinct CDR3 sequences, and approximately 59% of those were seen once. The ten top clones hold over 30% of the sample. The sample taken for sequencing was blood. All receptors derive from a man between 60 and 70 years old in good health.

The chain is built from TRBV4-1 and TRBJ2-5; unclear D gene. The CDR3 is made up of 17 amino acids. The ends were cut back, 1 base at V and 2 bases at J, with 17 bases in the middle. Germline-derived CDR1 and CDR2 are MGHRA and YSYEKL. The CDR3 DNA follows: TGCGCCAGCAGCCAAGGTGTTATCAACCCGAGGCAAGAGACCCAGTACTTC. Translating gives CASSQGVINPRQETQYF.

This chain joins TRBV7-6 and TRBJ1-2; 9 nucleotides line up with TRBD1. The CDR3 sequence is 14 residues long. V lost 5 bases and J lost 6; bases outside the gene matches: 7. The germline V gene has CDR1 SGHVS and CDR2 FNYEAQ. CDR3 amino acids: CASSLGTGSDGYTF. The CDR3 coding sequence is TGTGCCAGCAGCCTCGGGACAGGGTCGGATGGCTACACCTTC. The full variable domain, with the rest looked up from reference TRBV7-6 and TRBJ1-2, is GAGVSQSPRYKVTKRGQDVALRCDPISGHVSLYWYRQALGQGPEFLTYFNYEAQQDKSGLPNDRFSAERPEGSISTLTIQRTEQRDSAMYRCASSLGTGSDGYTFGSGTRLTVV.

Here the CDR3 reads CASSSGTGVRDTQYF. The CDR3 DNA is TGTGCCAGCAGCTCGGGGACAGGGGTTAGGGATACGCAGTATTTT. This chain links TRBV7-8 with TRBJ2-3; TRBD1 matches 10 bases. This CDR3 has 15 residues. V shed 4 bases, J shed 6 bases, and the junction held 7 bases outside the gene matches. The germline V gene has CDR1 SGHVS and CDR2 FQNEAQ.

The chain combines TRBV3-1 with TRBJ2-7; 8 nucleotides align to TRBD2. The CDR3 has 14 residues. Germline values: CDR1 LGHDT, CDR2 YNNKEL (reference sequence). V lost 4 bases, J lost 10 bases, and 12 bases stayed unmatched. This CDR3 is CASSPGLVIETQYF. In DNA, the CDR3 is TGTGCCAGCAGCCCGGGACTAGTGATCGAAACCCAGTACTTC.

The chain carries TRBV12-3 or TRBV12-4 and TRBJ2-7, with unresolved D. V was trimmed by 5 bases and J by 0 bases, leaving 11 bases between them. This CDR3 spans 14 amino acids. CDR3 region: CASSQAPNSYEQYF. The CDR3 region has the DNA TGTGCCAGCAGTCAAGCCCCCAACTCCTACGAGCAGTACTTC.

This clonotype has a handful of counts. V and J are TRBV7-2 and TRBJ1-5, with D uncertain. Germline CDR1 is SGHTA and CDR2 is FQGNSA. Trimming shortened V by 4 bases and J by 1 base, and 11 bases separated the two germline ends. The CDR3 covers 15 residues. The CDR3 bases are TGTGCCAGCAGCTCCCGCGCAGAGAGCAATCAGCCCCAGCATTTT. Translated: CASSSRAESNQPQHF.

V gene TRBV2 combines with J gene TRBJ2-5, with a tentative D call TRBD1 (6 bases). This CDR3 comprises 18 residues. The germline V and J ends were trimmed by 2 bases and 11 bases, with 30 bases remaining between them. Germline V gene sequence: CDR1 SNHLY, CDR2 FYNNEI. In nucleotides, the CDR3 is TGTGCCAGCAGTGAAATGGGGGCTTGGGGAGTAGGTTACAATGAGCAGTACTTC. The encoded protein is CASSEMGAWGVGYNEQYF.

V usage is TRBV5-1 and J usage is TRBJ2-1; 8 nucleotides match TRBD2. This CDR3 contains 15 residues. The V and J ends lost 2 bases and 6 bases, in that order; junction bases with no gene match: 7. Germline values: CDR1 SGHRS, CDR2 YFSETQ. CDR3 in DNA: TGCGCCAGCAGCTTAACGGGGGGGCCTTTCAATGAGCAGTTCTTC. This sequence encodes CASSLTGGPFNEQFF.

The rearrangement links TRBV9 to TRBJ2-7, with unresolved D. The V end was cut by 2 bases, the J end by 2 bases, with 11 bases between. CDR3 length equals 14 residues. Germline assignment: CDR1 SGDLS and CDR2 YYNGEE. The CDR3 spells CASSVRAGAYEQYF. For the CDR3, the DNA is TGTGCCAGCAGCGTTAGGGCAGGAGCCTACGAGCAGTACTTC.

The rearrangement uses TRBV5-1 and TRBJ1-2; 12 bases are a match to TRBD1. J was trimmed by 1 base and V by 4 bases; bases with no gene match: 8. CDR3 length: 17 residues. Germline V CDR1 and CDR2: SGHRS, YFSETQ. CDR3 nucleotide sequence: TGCGCCAGCAGCGCAACCAGGGACAGGGGGCGTAACTATGGCTACACCTTC. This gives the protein CASSATRDRGRNYGYTF.

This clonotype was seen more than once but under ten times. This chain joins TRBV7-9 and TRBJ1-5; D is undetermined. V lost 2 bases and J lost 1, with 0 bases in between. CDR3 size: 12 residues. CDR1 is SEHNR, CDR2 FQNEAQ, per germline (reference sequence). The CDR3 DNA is TGTGCCAGCAGCTTAAGCAATCAGCCCCAGCATTTT. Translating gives CASSLSNQPQHF.

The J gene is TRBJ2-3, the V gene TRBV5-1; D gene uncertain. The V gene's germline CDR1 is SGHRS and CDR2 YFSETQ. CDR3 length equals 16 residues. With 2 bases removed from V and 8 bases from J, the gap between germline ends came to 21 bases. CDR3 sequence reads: CASSLWTGEDPGTQYF. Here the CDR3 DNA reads TGCGCCAGCAGCTTATGGACCGGAGAGGATCCGGGTACGCAGTATTTT.

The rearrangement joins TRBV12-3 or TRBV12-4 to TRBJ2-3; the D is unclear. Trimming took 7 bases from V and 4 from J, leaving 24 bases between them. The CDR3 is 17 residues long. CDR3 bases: TGTGCCAGCAATTCCCACTCAGGAACAAGCCTATCAGATACGCAGTATTTT. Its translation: CASNSHSGTSLSDTQYF.

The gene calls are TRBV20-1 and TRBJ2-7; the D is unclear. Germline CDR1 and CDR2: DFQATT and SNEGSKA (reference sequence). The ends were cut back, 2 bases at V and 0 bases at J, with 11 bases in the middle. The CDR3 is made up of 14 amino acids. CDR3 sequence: CSARNIGNSYEQYF. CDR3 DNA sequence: TGCAGTGCTAGAAACATAGGGAACTCCTACGAGCAGTACTTC.

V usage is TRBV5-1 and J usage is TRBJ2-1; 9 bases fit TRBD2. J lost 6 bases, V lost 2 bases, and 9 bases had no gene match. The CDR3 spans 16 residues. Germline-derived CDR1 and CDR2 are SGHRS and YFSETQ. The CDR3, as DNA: TGCGCCAGCAGCTTCTTAAGCGGGGGGTCGCCCAATGAGCAGTTCTTC. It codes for CASSFLSGGSPNEQFF.

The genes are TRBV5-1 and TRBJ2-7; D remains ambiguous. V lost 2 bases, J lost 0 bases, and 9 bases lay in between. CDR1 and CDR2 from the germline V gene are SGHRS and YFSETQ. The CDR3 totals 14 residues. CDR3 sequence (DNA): TGCGCCAGCAGCTTCGTGCAGGACTCCTACGAGCAGTACTTC. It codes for CASSFVQDSYEQYF.

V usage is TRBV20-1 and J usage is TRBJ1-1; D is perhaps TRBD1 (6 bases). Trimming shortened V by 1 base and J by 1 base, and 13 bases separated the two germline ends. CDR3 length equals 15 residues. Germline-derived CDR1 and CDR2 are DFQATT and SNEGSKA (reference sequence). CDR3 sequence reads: CSARVLTGANTEAFF. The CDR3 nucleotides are TGCAGTGCTAGAGTGTTGACGGGGGCGAACACTGAAGCTTTCTTT.

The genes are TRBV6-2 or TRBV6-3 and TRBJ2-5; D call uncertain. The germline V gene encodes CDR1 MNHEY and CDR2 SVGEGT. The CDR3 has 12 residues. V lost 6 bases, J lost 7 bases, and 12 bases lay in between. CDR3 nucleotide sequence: TGTGCCAGCAGCCAGGAGAAAGGGACCCAGTACTTC. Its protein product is CASSQEKGTQYF.

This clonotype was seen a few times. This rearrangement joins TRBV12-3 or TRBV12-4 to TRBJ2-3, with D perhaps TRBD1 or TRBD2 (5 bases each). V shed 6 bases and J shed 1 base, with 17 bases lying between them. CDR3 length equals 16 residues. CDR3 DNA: TGTGCCAGCAGCAACCCCGCTAGAGGGGGCACAGATACGCAGTATTTT. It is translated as CASSNPARGGTDTQYF.

CDR3 DNA sequence: TGCGCCAGCAGCATAGGGACAACCTACGAGCAGTACTTC. It codes for CASSIGTTYEQYF. The rearrangement joins TRBV5-1 to TRBJ2-7, with D possibly being TRBD1 (6 bases). CDR3 length: 13 residues. The V end lost 4 bases, the J end lost 2 bases, and 10 bases lay between the germline ends. Germline values: CDR1 SGHRS, CDR2 YFSETQ.

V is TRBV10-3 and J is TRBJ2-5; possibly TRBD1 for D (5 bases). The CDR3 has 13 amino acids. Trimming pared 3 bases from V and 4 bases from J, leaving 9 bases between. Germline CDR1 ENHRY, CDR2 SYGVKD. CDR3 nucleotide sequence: TGTGCCATCAGTGAAGGGGTGTCAGAGACCCAGTACTTC. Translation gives CAISEGVSETQYF.

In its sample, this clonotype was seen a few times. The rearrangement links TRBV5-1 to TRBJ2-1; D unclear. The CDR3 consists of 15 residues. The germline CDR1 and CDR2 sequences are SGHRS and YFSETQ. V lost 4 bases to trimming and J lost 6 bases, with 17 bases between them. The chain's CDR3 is CASSLLVGRSNEQFF. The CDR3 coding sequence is TGCGCCAGCAGCCTCCTGGTGGGTAGGAGCAATGAGCAGTTCTTC.

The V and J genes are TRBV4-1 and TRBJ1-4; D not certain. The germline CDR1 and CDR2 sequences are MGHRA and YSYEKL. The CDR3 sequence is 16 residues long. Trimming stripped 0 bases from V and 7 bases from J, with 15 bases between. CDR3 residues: CASSQEEGRSGEKLFF. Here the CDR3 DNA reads TGCGCCAGCAGCCAAGAGGAGGGCAGGTCGGGTGAAAAACTGTTTTTT.

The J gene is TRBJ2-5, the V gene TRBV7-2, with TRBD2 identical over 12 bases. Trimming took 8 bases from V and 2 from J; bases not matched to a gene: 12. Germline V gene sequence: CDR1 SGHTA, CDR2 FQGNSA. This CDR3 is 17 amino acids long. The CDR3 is CASGYQTSGGTQETQYF. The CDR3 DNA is TGTGCCAGCGGCTACCAGACTAGCGGGGGAACGCAAGAGACCCAGTACTTC.

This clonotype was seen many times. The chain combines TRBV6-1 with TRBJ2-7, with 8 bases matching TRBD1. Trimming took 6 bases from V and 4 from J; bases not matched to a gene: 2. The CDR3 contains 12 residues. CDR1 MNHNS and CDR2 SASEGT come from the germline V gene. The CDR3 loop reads CASRDRAYEQYF. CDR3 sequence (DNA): TGTGCCAGCAGGGACAGGGCGTACGAGCAGTACTTC.

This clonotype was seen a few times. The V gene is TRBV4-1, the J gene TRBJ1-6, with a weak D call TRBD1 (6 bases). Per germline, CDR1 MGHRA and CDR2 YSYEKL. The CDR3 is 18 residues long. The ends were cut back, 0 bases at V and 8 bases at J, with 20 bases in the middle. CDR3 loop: CASSQDPNTGTVDSPLHF. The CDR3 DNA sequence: TGCGCCAGCAGCCAAGATCCTAATACAGGGACCGTTGATTCACCCCTCCACTTT.

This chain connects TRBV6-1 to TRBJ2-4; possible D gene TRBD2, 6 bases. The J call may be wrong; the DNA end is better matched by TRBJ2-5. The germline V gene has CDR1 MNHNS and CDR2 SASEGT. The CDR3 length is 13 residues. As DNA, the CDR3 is TGTGCCAGCAACCGGGACGGAGGGGAGACCCAGTACTTC. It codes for CASNRDGGETQYF.

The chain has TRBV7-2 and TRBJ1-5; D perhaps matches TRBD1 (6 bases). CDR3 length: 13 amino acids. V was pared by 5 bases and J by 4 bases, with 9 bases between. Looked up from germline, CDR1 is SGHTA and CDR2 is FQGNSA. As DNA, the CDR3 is TGTGCCAGCAGCAACAGGGTAAATCAGCCCCAGCATTTT. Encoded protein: CASSNRVNQPQHF.

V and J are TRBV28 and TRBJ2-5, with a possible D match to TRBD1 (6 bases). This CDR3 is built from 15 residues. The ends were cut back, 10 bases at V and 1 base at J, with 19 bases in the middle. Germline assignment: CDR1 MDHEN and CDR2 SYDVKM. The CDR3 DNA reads TGTGCCACGACAACACAGGGCAGCCTCCAAGAGACCCAGTACTTC. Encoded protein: CATTTQGSLQETQYF.

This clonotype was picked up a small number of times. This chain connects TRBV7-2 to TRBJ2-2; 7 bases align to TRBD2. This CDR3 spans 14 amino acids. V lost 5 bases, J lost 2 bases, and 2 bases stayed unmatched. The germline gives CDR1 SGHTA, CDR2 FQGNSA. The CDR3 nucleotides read TGTGCCAGCAGCCGCGGGGGAAACACCGGGGAGCTGTTTTTT. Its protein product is CASSRGGNTGELFF.